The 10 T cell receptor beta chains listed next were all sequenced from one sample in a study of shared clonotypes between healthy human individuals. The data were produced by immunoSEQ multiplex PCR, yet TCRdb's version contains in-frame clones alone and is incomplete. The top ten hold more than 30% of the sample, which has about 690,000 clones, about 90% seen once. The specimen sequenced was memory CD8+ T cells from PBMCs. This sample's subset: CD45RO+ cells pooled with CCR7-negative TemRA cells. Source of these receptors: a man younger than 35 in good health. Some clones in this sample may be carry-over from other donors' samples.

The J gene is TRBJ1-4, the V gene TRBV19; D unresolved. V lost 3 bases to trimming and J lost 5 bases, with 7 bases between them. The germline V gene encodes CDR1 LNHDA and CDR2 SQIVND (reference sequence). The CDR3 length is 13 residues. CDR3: CASSMLRNEKLFF. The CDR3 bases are TGTGCCAGTAGTATGCTCCGGAATGAAAAACTGTTTTTT.

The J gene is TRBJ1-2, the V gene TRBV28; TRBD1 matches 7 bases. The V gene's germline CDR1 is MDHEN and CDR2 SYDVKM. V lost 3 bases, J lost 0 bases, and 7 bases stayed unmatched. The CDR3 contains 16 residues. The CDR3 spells CASSFPGQETNYGYTF. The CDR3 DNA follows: TGTGCCAGCAGTTTTCCCGGACAGGAAACTAACTATGGCTACACCTTC.

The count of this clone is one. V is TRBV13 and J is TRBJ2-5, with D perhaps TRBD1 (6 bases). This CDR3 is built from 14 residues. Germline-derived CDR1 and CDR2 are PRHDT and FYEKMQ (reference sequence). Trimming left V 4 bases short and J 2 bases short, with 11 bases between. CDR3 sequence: CASSYRTEQETQYF. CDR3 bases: TGTGCCAGCAGCTATAGGACAGAACAAGAGACCCAGTACTTC.

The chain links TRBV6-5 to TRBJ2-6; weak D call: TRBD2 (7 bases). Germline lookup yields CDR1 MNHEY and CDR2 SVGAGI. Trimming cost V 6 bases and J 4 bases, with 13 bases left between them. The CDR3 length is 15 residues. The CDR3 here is CASSLRGAGANVLTF. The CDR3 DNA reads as TGTGCCAGCAGCTTACGGGGGGCCGGGGCCAACGTCCTGACTTTC.

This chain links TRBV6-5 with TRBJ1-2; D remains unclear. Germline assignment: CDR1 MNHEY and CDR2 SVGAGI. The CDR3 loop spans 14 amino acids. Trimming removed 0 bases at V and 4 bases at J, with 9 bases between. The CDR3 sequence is CASSYSGSLYGYTF. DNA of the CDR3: TGTGCCAGCAGTTACTCAGGCAGCCTCTATGGCTACACCTTC.

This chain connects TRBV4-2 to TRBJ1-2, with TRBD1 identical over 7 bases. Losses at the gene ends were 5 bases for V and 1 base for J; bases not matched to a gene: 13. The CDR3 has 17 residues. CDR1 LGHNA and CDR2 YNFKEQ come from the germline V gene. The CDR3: CASSSGVTGILNYGYTF. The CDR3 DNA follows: TGTGCCAGCAGCAGCGGTGTGACAGGGATTCTTAACTATGGCTACACCTTC.

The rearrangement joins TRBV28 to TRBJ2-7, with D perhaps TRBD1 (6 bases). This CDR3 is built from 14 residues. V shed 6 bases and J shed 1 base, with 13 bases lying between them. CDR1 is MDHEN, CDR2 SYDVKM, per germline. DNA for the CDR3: TGTGCCAGCAGATTTTTGACAGGATCCTACGAGCAGTACTTC. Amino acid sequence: CASRFLTGSYEQYF.

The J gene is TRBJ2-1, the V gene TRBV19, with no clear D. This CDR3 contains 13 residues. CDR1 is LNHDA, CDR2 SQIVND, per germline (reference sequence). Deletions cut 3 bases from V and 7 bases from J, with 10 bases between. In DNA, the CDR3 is TGTGCCAGTAGTATGAATCTGAGGAATGAGCAGTTCTTC. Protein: CASSMNLRNEQFF.

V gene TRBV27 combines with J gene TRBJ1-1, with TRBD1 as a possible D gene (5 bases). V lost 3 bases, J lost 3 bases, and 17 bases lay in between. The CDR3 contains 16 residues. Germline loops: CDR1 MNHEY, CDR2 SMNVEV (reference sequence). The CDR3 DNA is TGTGCCAGCAGTTTTAGCCGGGACTCTCAGGACACTGAAGCTTTCTTT. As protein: CASSFSRDSQDTEAFF.

In DNA form, the CDR3 reads TGTGCCAGCAGTTACCTGCCGGGGTTGGGTGAGCAGTTCTTC. It encodes CASSYLPGLGEQFF. This chain connects TRBV6-5 to TRBJ2-1; perhaps TRBD2 as D (5 bases). Trimming removed 2 bases from V and 9 bases from J, with 14 bases in between. Germline V gene data show CDR1 as MNHEY and CDR2 as SVGAGI. The CDR3 sequence is 14 residues long.